The sequence of this TCR beta chain was determined in a study of lymphopenia after photon versus proton radiotherapy. The table came from immunoSEQ multiplex PCR; TCRdb's copy has only in-frame clones and leaves some out. Found here are 55,000 to 70,000 clones, 80% to 90% of them singletons; the top ten hold 10% to 13%. Whole-study findings and limits: Better survival with proton therapy was suggested as possible, not demonstrated. Under photons, naive T cells and diversity fell while effector/memory populations rose. Post-nadir diversity loss with photons came from oligoclonal expansion, particularly CD8+ Temra cells. A bigger post-nadir fall in TCR diversity correlated inversely with survival time in deceased patients.

As for this clone: Its antigen is not known.

CDR3 length: 13 amino acids. V lost 5 bases, J lost 7 bases, and 4 bases stayed unmatched. Germline loops: CDR1 LGHNT, CDR2 FRNRAP. This specimen consisted of peripheral blood, obtained from a patient treated with proton-based radiotherapy. This chain links TRBV12-5 with TRBJ2-1; 8 positions match TRBD1. The origin of this receptor is a man older than 75 with esophageal cancer. CDR3 residues: CASGQRTGNEQFF. The DNA of the CDR3 is TGTGCTAGTGGTCAGAGGACAGGGAATGAGCAGTTCTTC.